What follows is one TCR beta chain and its context. Its antigen is still unknown. Since the CDR3 does not end with the conserved phenylalanine or tryptophan, this likely comes from a read error. Hyperthyroidism was considered stable if no progression to ophthalmopathy occurred within 18 months of follow-up. The hyperthyroidism patients were 18 to 65 years old and newly diagnosed, with a disease duration of less than 2 months. Patients with other autoimmune diseases, uncontrolled infections, pregnancy or lactation were excluded. Clinical symptoms, serum thyroxine, TRAb, thyroid ultrasound and orbital computed tomography formed the basis of the diagnosis. PBMCs were isolated from approximately 10 ml of fresh peripheral blood by Ficoll-Paque density gradient centrifugation. Total RNA was extracted using Trizol reagent, and RNA quality was checked on an Agilent 2100 Bioanalyzer. For repertoire sequencing, the TCR beta CDR3 regions were amplified from RNA transcripts. A first-round RT-PCR used HTBI primers with the Qiagen OneStep RT-PCR kit, followed by a second-round multiplex PCR, size selection and purification. The libraries underwent paired-end sequencing with 100 bp reads on an Illumina HiSeq2000. The paper's data handling went like this. Reads were processed with SOAPnuke, discarding reads with adapters, uncalled bases, mean Phred below 15, or no exact constant-primer or identifier match. COPE v1.2.5 was used to merge high-quality paired reads. Clonotypes were defined as unique nucleotide sequences and were aligned to IMGT TRB V, D and J references using MiTCR v1.1. Analysis was restricted to V-J combinations with a frequency above 0.0001, which covered 99% to 99.2% of repertoires. For each V-J combination, a TCR clonal expansion and chaos score was defined as F50 clonal expansion divided by the chaos observed in the TCRdist matrix. Welch's t-statistics and random forest were used to reduce features to about a dozen V-J combinations, which were fed into a naive Bayes classifier. The similarity between thyroid and blood repertoires was quantified using the Morisita-Horn index. TCRdb handled the public reads itself, with Q25 trimming in fastp and clone calling in MiXCR, and kept productive beta chains. Under each unique CDR3 protein, matching rows form one entry showing the most common genes and DNA. The V and J calls and clone size come from TCRdb's table, not from the authors' own analysis. Within this sample are just over 400,000 distinct CDR3 sequences, with around 21% of them counted one time only. The ten largest clones take up approximately 3.2% of the sample.

This sample was included in a study of Graves' ophthalmopathy and Graves' hyperthyroidism (dated by TCRdb to 2016 to 2019). For context, the study as a whole: Peripheral blood samples were taken at the time of initial diagnosis, before any treatment was given. To tell Graves' ophthalmopathy apart from Graves' hyperthyroidism, and to predict which patients would progress to ophthalmopathy, the study relied on TCR beta repertoire signatures. In total, around 130 blood samples were TCR-sequenced: roughly 45 ophthalmopathy, some 75 hyperthyroidism and approximately 17 hyperthyroidism-to-ophthalmopathy patients. To explore V-J signatures that distinguish ophthalmopathy from hyperthyroidism, a discovery set of roughly 98 patients was enrolled, made up of approximately 45 with ophthalmopathy and some 56 with stable hyperthyroidism. For independent validation, a separate cohort was made up of some 19 hyperthyroidism patients plus 17 patients who later progressed from hyperthyroidism to ophthalmopathy. In more than five hyperthyroidism patients, T-cell repertoires of thyroid tissue and blood were compared. Following sampling, methimazole starting at 30 mg daily was administered to hyperthyroidism patients, and high-dose intravenous methylprednisolone was administered to ophthalmopathy patients. For training and testing, the 100 or so patients in the discovery cohort were randomly divided in a 7:3 ratio.

Broad study findings and their caveats: No statistical method was used to predetermine the sample size, and group allocation was not hidden from the investigators. Ophthalmopathy was separated from stable hyperthyroidism by the 13-signature model with more than 85% sensitivity and about 81% specificity in cross-validation and with 80%/75% in the test set. In validation, the model predicted ophthalmopathy progression with roughly 68% sensitivity and 72% to 80% specificity; more than ten predicted patients were CT-confirmed with GO in a median of approximately six months. Most of the expanded thyroid clonotypes with a frequency above 0.001 were also detected in blood, and it was suggested that the thyroid immune response may be reflected by blood repertoires.

Specimen: peripheral blood. The clonotype comes from a woman between 18 and 29 years old with stable Graves' hyperthyroidism. Donor details come from another sample of the same person, matched by shared clones.

The sequence in DNA is TGTACCAGCCTCGAGAACACTGAAGCTTTCGTT. The translation is CTSLENTEAFV. The chain is encoded by TRBV18 joined to TRBJ1-1; no confident D gene assignment can be made. CDR1 and CDR2 were assigned from the germline V gene as KGHSH and LQKENI. The CDR3 sequence runs 11 residues, both termini included. Just the 33-base CDR3 DNA is kept, in frame starting at base 1.